The 20 T cell receptor beta chains presented below share a single source sample, sequenced in a study of blood T cell repertoires in COVID-19. Using immunoSEQ multiplex PCR, the repertoire was profiled, and TCRdb retains in-frame clones only, with some absent. The sample has fewer than 90,000 clones, around 88% seen once; the top ten hold 1.5% to 2.5%. Source material: peripheral blood. All receptors come from a woman over 75 with active or convalescent COVID-19.

The gene calls are TRBV4-3 and TRBJ1-1; no firm D call. The germline gives CDR1 LGHNA, CDR2 YSLEER. The CDR3 loop spans 18 amino acids. Deletions cut 0 bases from V and 0 bases from J, with 17 bases between. CDR3 in DNA: TGCGCCAGCAGCCAAGATACCGCGGCAGCAATTATGAACACTGAAGCTTTCTTT. Protein sequence: CASSQDTAAAIMNTEAFF.

The rearrangement joins TRBV29-1 to TRBJ1-1; 8 bases agree with TRBD1. Germline-derived CDR1 and CDR2 are SQVTM and ANQGSEA. The J segment lost 3 bases and the V segment lost 4 bases, leaving 7 bases of the junction unmatched. This CDR3 has 14 residues. The chain's CDR3 is CSVVIQGEYTEAFF. CDR3 nucleotides: TGCAGCGTTGTAATACAGGGGGAATACACTGAAGCTTTCTTT.

The chain combines TRBV4-3 with TRBJ2-3; TRBD1 agrees at 9 bases. Germline-derived CDR1 and CDR2 are LGHNA and YSLEER. CDR3 size: 16 residues. V gave up 6 bases and J gave up 8 bases; unmatched junction bases: 15. The CDR3 loop is CASSRGGGTGFSTQYF. CDR3 DNA sequence: TGCGCCAGCAGTCGAGGTGGCGGGACAGGGTTTAGTACGCAGTATTTT.

The chain couples TRBV7-9 to TRBJ1-1, with 10 bases that match TRBD1. Germline V gene sequence: CDR1 SEHNR, CDR2 FQNEAQ (reference sequence). Trimming removed 5 bases from V and 2 bases from J; junction bases left unmatched: 8. This CDR3 spans 16 amino acids. CDR3 residues: CASSAGQGVGNTEAFF. The CDR3 region has the DNA TGTGCCAGCAGCGCAGGACAGGGGGTAGGAAACACTGAAGCTTTCTTT.

The chain combines TRBV6-5 with TRBJ2-1, with 9 bases fitting TRBD2. CDR3 length: 15 amino acids. Germline V CDR1 and CDR2: MNHEY, SVGAGI. The V gene end was trimmed by 6 bases and the J gene end by 9 bases; junction bases not matched to a gene: 12. CDR3 sequence (DNA): TGTGCCAGCAGGCCGTCCGGGACTAGCAGGAGTGAGCAGTTCTTC. Translated: CASRPSGTSRSEQFF.

The rearrangement uses TRBV4-3 and TRBJ2-3, with TRBD2 matching 8 bases. Germline V lookup: CDR1 LGHNA, CDR2 YSLEER. Trimming removed 0 bases from V and 4 bases from J; junction bases left unmatched: 12. The CDR3 is 18 residues long. CDR3 in DNA: TGCGCCAGCAGCCAAGAAGGGCCTCGGGGGGGAGTTCCAGATACGCAGTATTTT. Its protein is CASSQEGPRGGVPDTQYF.

V is TRBV15 and J is TRBJ2-7; D perhaps matches TRBD1 (6 bases). CDR1 and CDR2 from the germline V gene are LNHNV and YYDKDF (reference sequence). The CDR3 is made up of 18 amino acids. V gave up 5 bases and J gave up 0 bases, with 23 bases separating them. The CDR3 DNA reads as TGTGCCACCAGCCTAACCTACCCCTCGGACAGTGCCTCCTACGAGCAGTACTTC. It translates to CATSLTYPSDSASYEQYF.

V usage is TRBV7-2 and J usage is TRBJ2-3, with 8 bases fitting TRBD2. J was trimmed by 6 bases and V by 3 bases; bases with no gene match: 8. The CDR3 totals 15 residues. The germline CDR1 and CDR2 sequences are SGHTA and FQGNSA. The CDR3 DNA reads as TGTGCCAGCAGCTTCGGGGGGGCAAGAGGGGATACGCAGTATTTT. Translation: CASSFGGARGDTQYF.

The chain recombines TRBV11-3 with TRBJ2-3, with D uncertain. This CDR3 is 15 amino acids long. Germline V gene sequence: CDR1 SGHNT, CDR2 YENEEA. V was shortened by 0 bases and J by 0 bases, with 7 bases between the two germline ends. Here the CDR3 DNA reads TGTGCCAGCAGCTTAGACCCTCCGAGCACAGATACGCAGTATTTT. This codes for CASSLDPPSTDTQYF. Full variable domain (missing parts from reference TRBV11-3 and TRBJ2-3): EAGVVQSPRYKIIEKKQPVAFWCNPISGHNTLYWYLQNLGQGPELLIRYENEEAVDDSQLPKDRFSAERLKGVDSTLKIQPAELGDSAVYLCASSLDPPSTDTQYFGPGTRLTVL.

This sequence joins TRBV15 and TRBJ2-1; 8 positions match TRBD1. There are 14 residues in the CDR3. The germline V gene encodes CDR1 LNHNV and CDR2 YYDKDF (reference sequence). After removal of 2 bases from V and 6 bases from J, the junction contained 3 bases not matched to a gene. CDR3 DNA sequence: TGTGCCACCAGCAGACAGACAGGGGTCAATGAGCAGTTCTTC. Translating gives CATSRQTGVNEQFF.

The chain recombines TRBV7-2 with TRBJ1-4; 8 nucleotides align to TRBD1. CDR1 SGHTA and CDR2 FQGNSA come from the germline V gene. The CDR3 contains 16 residues. Trimming at V came to 1 base and at J to 8 bases, leaving 9 bases not matched to a gene. CDR3 amino acids: CASSLGTDRGVEKLFF. DNA for the CDR3: TGTGCCAGCAGCTTAGGGACAGACAGGGGAGTAGAAAAACTGTTTTTT.

This chain joins TRBV30 and TRBJ2-1, with TRBD2 matching 8 bases. After removal of 2 bases from V and 9 bases from J, the junction contained 6 bases not matched to a gene. Germline V gene lookup returns CDR1 GTSNPN and CDR2 SVGIG (reference sequence). CDR3 length equals 13 residues. CDR3 DNA: TGTGCCTGGAGTAGAGCGGGAGTCGGTGAGCAGTTCTTC. Translation gives CAWSRAGVGEQFF.

This chain uses TRBV18 with TRBJ1-5, with D possibly TRBD1 on 5 matching bases. Germline lookup yields CDR1 KGHSH and CDR2 LQKENI. The CDR3 covers 15 residues. Trimming stripped 6 bases from V and 1 base from J, with 13 bases between. In DNA form, the CDR3 reads TGTGCCAGCTCGCCTGGGGGAGGGAGCAATCAGCCCCAGCATTTT. Protein sequence: CASSPGGGSNQPQHF.

The chain joins TRBV2 to TRBJ1-4, with 7 bases that match TRBD1. Germline CDR1 is SNHLY and CDR2 is FYNNEI. Losses at the gene ends were 5 bases for V and 1 base for J; bases not matched to a gene: 4. This CDR3 spans 15 amino acids. In nucleotides, the CDR3 is TGTGCCAGCAGTTCAACAGGGGTAACTAATGAAAAACTGTTTTTT. Translation: CASSSTGVTNEKLFF.

The rearrangement joins TRBV4-2 to TRBJ2-2, with 8 bases that match TRBD2. The CDR3 covers 19 residues. With 0 bases clipped from V and 8 bases from J, the junction kept 17 bases outside the gene matches. Germline CDR1 reads LGHNA; CDR2 reads YNFKEQ. The CDR3 sequence is CASSQDRRVAGGRGGELFF. CDR3 nucleotide sequence: TGTGCCAGCAGCCAAGATCGGAGAGTGGCGGGAGGCCGCGGGGGGGAGCTGTTTTTT.

The chain couples TRBV3-1 (or the pseudogene TRBV3-2) to TRBJ1-3; tentative D call: TRBD1 (5 bases). CDR3 length: 13 amino acids. The germline V gene encodes CDR1 LGHDT and CDR2 YNNKEL (reference sequence). V lost 4 bases, J lost 2 bases, and 6 bases lay in between. The CDR3 DNA sequence: TGTGCCAGCAGCCCGACAGCTGGAAACACCATATATTTT. Its protein product is CASSPTAGNTIYF.

This clone has more than one count but fewer than ten. V is TRBV4-1 and J is TRBJ1-3; TRBD1 matches 8 bases. The CDR3 has 17 amino acids. Germline V gene data show CDR1 as MGHRA and CDR2 as YSYEKL. V lost 4 bases, J lost 0 bases, and 8 bases stayed unmatched. The DNA of the CDR3 is TGCGCCAGCAGCCGCGAAGGACAGGGTTACTCTGGAAACACCATATATTTT. It encodes CASSREGQGYSGNTIYF.

This chain connects TRBV18 to TRBJ1-4, with TRBD1 as a possible D gene (6 bases). Germline CDR1 reads KGHSH; CDR2 reads LQKENI. This CDR3 contains 18 residues. V was pared by 8 bases and J by 0 bases, with 22 bases between. CDR3 loop: CASTTLGQGPTTNEKLFF. In DNA form, the CDR3 reads TGTGCCAGCACTACCTTGGGGCAGGGGCCTACAACTAATGAAAAACTGTTTTTT.

The chain uses TRBV10-3 and TRBJ1-1, with TRBD1 matching 11 bases. The CDR3 has 16 amino acids. The V gene end was trimmed by 5 bases and the J gene end by 1 base; junction bases not matched to a gene: 6. Germline V gives CDR1 ENHRY, CDR2 SYGVKD. This CDR3 reads CAISQDRGRENTEAFF. The CDR3 DNA reads as TGTGCCATCAGTCAGGACAGGGGGCGTGAGAACACTGAAGCTTTCTTT.

CDR3 DNA: TGTGCCAGCTCGTCAGGGGTGAACACTGAAGCTTTCTTT. It translates to CASSSGVNTEAFF. The chain recombines TRBV18 with TRBJ1-1; tentative D call: TRBD1 (6 bases). Trimming removed 6 bases at V and 0 bases at J, with 8 bases between. Germline CDR1 KGHSH, CDR2 LQKENI. The CDR3 contains 13 residues.